This TCR beta chain was captured in a study of T cell changes during pregnancy in multiple sclerosis. Using immunoSEQ multiplex PCR, the repertoire was profiled, and TCRdb retains in-frame clones only, with some absent. The sample lists approximately 68,000 clones; roughly 92% were seen once. J lost 3 bases, V lost 0 bases, and 2 bases had no gene match. Per the germline V gene, CDR1 is SGDLS and CDR2 is YYNGEE. There are 15 residues in the CDR3. Here the sequenced sample was peripheral blood, taken in the second trimester of pregnancy. The sequence came from a female donor with multiple sclerosis, enrolled in a pregnancy study. The rearrangement joins TRBV9 to TRBJ1-1; 10 bases match TRBD1. CDR3 sequence reads: CASSVGDRGYTEAFF. The CDR3 DNA reads TGTGCCAGCAGCGTAGGGGACAGGGGATACACTGAAGCTTTCTTT.